One sample yielded the 26 T cell receptor beta chains listed below, sequenced in a study of cytomegalovirus exposure and HLA in healthy donors. Both 60 Vbeta primers and 13 Jbeta primers went into the PCR. Sequencing used immunoSEQ multiplex PCR; TCRdb keeps in-frame clones, though not all of them. The data contain 100,000 to 150,000 clones, over 70% of them singletons. The material sequenced was PBMCs. The source is a man between 35 and 55 years old in good health and CMV-seropositive.

This clone came up once. This chain connects TRBV10-2 to TRBJ1-2, with D perhaps matching TRBD1 (6 bases). The V end was cut by 6 bases, the J end by 4 bases, with 15 bases between. The CDR3 spans 14 residues. Germline V gene data show CDR1 as WSHSY and CDR2 as SAAADI. The CDR3 sequence: CASRAGGLFYGYTF. The CDR3 DNA follows: TGCGCCAGCAGGGCCGGGGGGCTATTCTATGGCTACACCTTC.

The chain recombines TRBV2 with TRBJ2-4, with 7 bases that match TRBD1. V was pared by 7 bases and J by 4 bases, with 13 bases of the junction left unmatched. Germline V gene sequence: CDR1 SNHLY, CDR2 FYNNEI. This CDR3 contains 16 residues. CDR3 sequence (DNA): TGTGCCAGCACCACCGGGTTCGGGACAGAAAAAAACATTCAGTACTTC. Translation: CASTTGFGTEKNIQYF. Full variable domain (remainder filled in from reference TRBV2 and TRBJ2-4): EPEVTQTPSHQVTQMGQEVILRCVPISNHLYFYWYRQILGQKVEFLVSFYNNEISEKSEIFDDQFSVERPDGSNFTLKIRSTKLEDSAMYFCASTTGFGTEKNIQYFGAGTRLSVL.

The chain uses TRBV9 and TRBJ1-1, with a possible D match to TRBD1 (6 bases). The CDR3 totals 16 residues. V lost 3 bases and J 2 bases, leaving 17 bases between the germline ends. Germline V gives CDR1 SGDLS, CDR2 YYNGEE. CDR3 sequence reads: CASSGPGPRGNTEAFF. The CDR3 DNA reads TGTGCCAGCAGCGGACCGGGACCCAGGGGAAACACTGAAGCTTTCTTT.

This clone has more than one count but fewer than ten. The chain employs TRBV6-5 and TRBJ2-3; 12 nucleotides agree with TRBD2. Germline lookup yields CDR1 MNHEY and CDR2 SVGAGI. With 4 bases clipped from V and 6 bases from J, the junction kept 8 bases outside the gene matches. The CDR3 length is 16 residues. This CDR3 is CASSSLAGGIKDTQYF. The CDR3 region has the DNA TGTGCCAGCAGTTCGCTAGCGGGGGGGATCAAGGATACGCAGTATTTT.

The V call is TRBV5-1, the J call TRBJ2-5; 10 bases are a match to TRBD2. Germline lookup yields CDR1 SGHRS and CDR2 YFSETQ. There are 16 residues in the CDR3. The junction had 11 bases not matched to a gene; V was cut back by 4 bases and J by 5 bases. CDR3 sequence: CASSLSGGAGGETQYF. As DNA, the CDR3 is TGCGCCAGCAGCCTCAGCGGGGGGGCCGGTGGGGAGACCCAGTACTTC.

This sequence joins TRBV29-1 and TRBJ2-1; 11 bases are a match to TRBD2. The CDR3 extends over 18 amino acids. Losses at the gene ends were 3 bases for V and 0 bases for J; bases not matched to a gene: 10. In germline, CDR1 is SQVTM, CDR2 ANQGSEA. The CDR3 loop is CSVDPGLAGGRSYNEQFF. CDR3 in DNA: TGCAGCGTTGACCCTGGGCTAGCGGGGGGCCGCTCCTACAATGAGCAGTTCTTC.

This clone was found a few times. The rearrangement uses TRBV27 and TRBJ1-2; a weak D match, TRBD1 (6 bases). Trimming took 6 bases from V and 4 from J, leaving 15 bases between them. Looked up from germline, CDR1 is MNHEY and CDR2 is SMNVEV (reference sequence). The CDR3 is made up of 14 amino acids. CDR3 DNA sequence: TGTGCCAGCAGCCCTTCGGGGGGCCCCTATGGCTACACCTTC. This gives the protein CASSPSGGPYGYTF.

The V and J genes are TRBV19 and TRBJ1-1; 8 bases map to TRBD1. The ends lost 7 bases at V and 5 bases at J; junction bases unmatched: 3. Germline loops: CDR1 LNHDA, CDR2 SQIVND (reference sequence). The CDR3 extends over 12 amino acids. CDR3 amino acids: CASKTGVTEAFF. CDR3 nucleotide sequence: TGTGCCAGTAAGACAGGGGTAACTGAAGCTTTCTTT. Filled out from reference TRBV19 and TRBJ1-1, the complete variable domain reads DGGITQSPKYLFRKEGQNVTLSCEQNLNHDAMYWYRQDPGQGLRLIYYSQIVNDFQKGDIAEGYSVSREKKESFPLTVTSAQKNPTAFYLCASKTGVTEAFFGQGTRLTVV.

This sequence joins TRBV20-1 and TRBJ1-1; D remains ambiguous. This CDR3 has 11 residues. Germline CDR1 is DFQATT and CDR2 is SNEGSKA (reference sequence). V was pared by 7 bases and J by 1 base, with 7 bases between. The CDR3 is CSVFPNTEAFF. The CDR3 nucleotides are TGCAGTGTCTTTCCGAACACTGAAGCTTTCTTT.

CDR3 in amino acids: CASSLNRDFHNEQFF. CDR3 in DNA: TGCGCCAGCAGCTTAAACCGGGACTTCCACAATGAGCAGTTCTTC. This sequence joins TRBV4-1 and TRBJ2-1; a weak D match, TRBD2 (6 bases). Germline V gene lookup returns CDR1 MGHRA and CDR2 YSYEKL. Deletions cut 5 bases from V and 5 bases from J, with 16 bases between. The CDR3 contains 15 residues.

This clone was seen just once. The V and J genes are TRBV5-1 and TRBJ2-2, with a weak D call TRBD2 (6 bases). CDR1 is SGHRS, CDR2 YFSETQ, per germline. This CDR3 contains 14 residues. Deletions cut 4 bases from V and 0 bases from J, with 7 bases between. The CDR3: CASSGGANTGELFF. CDR3 coding DNA: TGCGCCAGCAGCGGAGGGGCGAACACCGGGGAGCTGTTTTTT.

Details on this clone: Its ends do not fully match the called genes, so a read error is possible. Written as DNA, the CDR3 is TGCAGCGCTGAATTAACCTCACAACCGCAGTTCTTC. Translation: CSAELTSQPQFF. The gene calls are TRBV29-1 and TRBJ2-1; D remains unclear. This CDR3 has 12 residues. CDR1 and CDR2 (germline): SQVTM, ANQGSEA.

This chain connects TRBV6-5 to TRBJ2-1, with 13 nucleotides matching TRBD2. Losses at the gene ends were 4 bases for V and 8 bases for J; bases not matched to a gene: 5. Germline V gene sequence: CDR1 MNHEY, CDR2 SVGAGI. The CDR3 has 15 amino acids. CDR3 DNA: TGTGCCAGCAGTTTCGGACTAGCGGGGGCGGATGAGCAGTTCTTC. Amino acid sequence: CASSFGLAGADEQFF.

The chain carries TRBV2 and TRBJ1-5, with 7 bases aligning to TRBD1. Germline lookup yields CDR1 SNHLY and CDR2 FYNNEI. This CDR3 spans 14 amino acids. The trim removed 4 bases at V and 4 bases at J, leaving 4 bases unmatched. As DNA, the CDR3 is TGTGCCAGCAGTGGAGGACAGGTGAATCAGCCCCAGCATTTT. Translating it yields CASSGGQVNQPQHF.

The V gene is TRBV6-1, the J gene TRBJ1-5, with 10 bases fitting TRBD1. The CDR3 contains 16 residues. Germline V gene sequence: CDR1 MNHNS, CDR2 SASEGT. The ends lost 2 bases at V and 7 bases at J; junction bases unmatched: 8. The CDR3 DNA reads as TGTGCCAGCAGTGAAACCGTCGACAGGGGGCGGCAGCCCCAGCATTTT. Translated: CASSETVDRGRQPQHF.

This CDR3 is CASSAPGSLNLSSYEQYF. The DNA of the CDR3 is TGTGCCAGCAGTGCACCGGGATCTCTTAACTTAAGCTCCTACGAGCAGTACTTC. The chain uses TRBV28 and TRBJ2-7; TRBD2 might be the D (5 bases). CDR1 is MDHEN, CDR2 SYDVKM, per germline. V was pared by 5 bases and J by 0 bases, with 23 bases between. The CDR3 consists of 18 residues.

This clone came up a few times. V is TRBV5-1 and J is TRBJ2-7; the D gene is possibly TRBD1 (5 bases). The CDR3 totals 14 residues. Trimming removed 1 base at V and 0 bases at J, with 8 bases between. Germline V gives CDR1 SGHRS, CDR2 YFSETQ. DNA of the CDR3: TGCGCCAGCAGCTTGAAGGGGCCCTCCTACGAGCAGTACTTC. It yields the protein CASSLKGPSYEQYF.

This clone was counted a few times. The chain is built from TRBV28 and TRBJ1-5, with 7 positions matching TRBD1. The CDR3 is 14 amino acids. CDR1 is MDHEN, CDR2 SYDVKM, per germline. J lost 7 bases, V lost 5 bases, and 8 bases had no gene match. Here the CDR3 DNA reads TGTGCCAGCAGTGCAGCAGGGGGAAGACAGCCCCAGCATTTT. Residues: CASSAAGGRQPQHF. Full variable domain (remainder filled in from reference TRBV28 and TRBJ1-5): DVKVTQSSRYLVKRTGEKVFLECVQDMDHENMFWYRQDPGLGLRLIYFSYDVKMKEKGDIPEGYSVSREKKERFSLILESASTNQTSMYLCASSAAGGRQPQHFGDGTRLSIL.

This chain links TRBV9 with TRBJ2-1; TRBD2 is a possible D gene (6 bases). Trimming pared 3 bases from V and 5 bases from J, leaving 18 bases between. CDR1 is SGDLS, CDR2 YYNGEE, per germline. The CDR3 sequence is 16 residues long. The CDR3 loop reads CASSAKLAQTNNEQFF. The CDR3 bases are TGTGCCAGCAGCGCTAAGCTAGCGCAAACCAACAATGAGCAGTTCTTC.

The chain couples TRBV6-5 to TRBJ2-3; 7 bases are shared with TRBD1. The CDR3 covers 15 residues. Trimming at V came to 0 bases and at J to 4 bases, leaving 4 bases not matched to a gene. Germline CDR1 MNHEY, CDR2 SVGAGI. Here the CDR3 reads CASSYSIQGADTQYF. The CDR3 nucleotides are TGTGCCAGCAGTTACTCGATCCAGGGGGCAGATACGCAGTATTTT.

The J gene is TRBJ2-7, the V gene TRBV10-3, with D possibly being TRBD1 (5 bases). The CDR3 runs 12 residues. The germline V gene encodes CDR1 ENHRY and CDR2 SYGVKD. V shed 4 bases and J shed 3 bases, with 7 bases lying between them. This CDR3 reads CAISGQSYEQYF. In nucleotides, the CDR3 is TGTGCCATCAGTGGACAGAGCTACGAGCAGTACTTC.

A few counts support this clone. This sequence joins TRBV5-1 and TRBJ1-1; 9 bases agree with TRBD1. V shed 4 bases and J 6 bases; nucleotides not matched to a gene: 7. The CDR3 runs to 14 residues. Germline loops: CDR1 SGHRS, CDR2 YFSETQ. The DNA for the CDR3 is TGCGCCAGCAGCGACAGGGGGGGTGGGGCTGAAGCTTTCTTT. As protein: CASSDRGGGAEAFF.

This chain uses TRBV2 with TRBJ2-1, with 7 bases fitting TRBD1. CDR1 is SNHLY, CDR2 FYNNEI, per germline. Trimming cost V 3 bases and J 7 bases; bases outside gene matches: 12. The CDR3 contains 16 residues. CDR3 DNA: TGTGCCAGCAGTGACTTGTTGTCAGGGGGTTATAATGAGCAGTTCTTC. Translation: CASSDLLSGGYNEQFF. Filled out from reference TRBV2 and TRBJ2-1, the complete variable domain reads EPEVTQTPSHQVTQMGQEVILRCVPISNHLYFYWYRQILGQKVEFLVSFYNNEISEKSEIFDDQFSVERPDGSNFTLKIRSTKLEDSAMYFCASSDLLSGGYNEQFFGPGTRLTVL.

This chain connects TRBV19 to TRBJ2-2, with 12 bases that match TRBD2. The CDR3 covers 16 residues. Trimming at V came to 2 bases and at J to 5 bases, leaving 3 bases not matched to a gene. The germline V gene encodes CDR1 LNHDA and CDR2 SQIVND (reference sequence). The CDR3 is CASSIRLAGGTGELFF. The CDR3 nucleotides are TGTGCCAGTAGTATAAGGCTAGCGGGGGGGACCGGGGAGCTGTTTTTT. Combining the CDR3 with reference TRBV19 and TRBJ2-2 gives the whole variable domain DGGITQSPKYLFRKEGQNVTLSCEQNLNHDAMYWYRQDPGQGLRLIYYSQIVNDFQKGDIAEGYSVSREKKESFPLTVTSAQKNPTAFYLCASSIRLAGGTGELFFGEGSRLTVL.

This clone was detected only once. This chain connects TRBV19 to TRBJ1-5; 8 nucleotides line up with TRBD1. V lost 10 bases and J lost 1; bases outside the gene matches: 9. Looked up from germline, CDR1 is LNHDA and CDR2 is SQIVND (reference sequence). This CDR3 comprises 15 residues. The CDR3 here is CATLDRGGSNQPQHF. The CDR3 DNA sequence: TGTGCCACCCTAGACAGGGGAGGAAGCAATCAGCCCCAGCATTTT.

This chain links TRBV28 with TRBJ1-5; D is ambiguous. The V gene lost 2 bases and the J gene lost 7 bases, with 12 bases spanning the gap. The CDR3 contains 14 residues. Germline loops: CDR1 MDHEN, CDR2 SYDVKM. CDR3 region: CASSLGFRPQPQHF. The CDR3 nucleotides are TGTGCCAGCAGTTTAGGCTTCAGGCCCCAGCCCCAGCATTTT.